The 17 T cell receptor beta chains below were found in one sample sequenced in a study of early T cells in non-severe SARS-CoV-2 infection (TCRdb year 2021). Libraries were made using 5' RACE. Sequencing used a NextSeq 500. TCRdb trimmed the raw reads at Q25, called clones with MiXCR and kept productive beta chains. CDR3 protein sequences are deduplicated, and each keeps its most common genes and DNA. The sample data list nearly 95,000 distinct CDR3 sequences, and roughly 17% of these were observed just once. The ten top clones hold around 4.9% of the sample. Sequenced here: whole blood, sampled at baseline. The receptors originated from an adult who was a healthcare worker with PCR-confirmed SARS-CoV-2 infection or an uninfected control (not recorded which).

The chain employs TRBV20-1 and TRBJ2-7; D might be TRBD2 (6 bases). This CDR3 is 14 amino acids long. V was pared by 2 bases and J by 5 bases, with 16 bases between. The V gene's germline CDR1 is DFQATT and CDR2 SNEGSKA (reference sequence). The CDR3 reads CSARLEGGNHEQYF. In nucleotides, the CDR3 is TGCAGTGCTAGACTGGAGGGAGGAAATCACGAGCAGTACTTC.

The chain has TRBV20-1 and TRBJ2-1, with D uncertain. V dropped 3 bases and J dropped 5 bases, with 2 bases sitting between them. This CDR3 is built from 10 residues. The germline V gene encodes CDR1 DFQATT and CDR2 SNEGSKA (reference sequence). The CDR3 DNA reads TGCAGTGCTAGGGACAATGAGCAGTTCTTC. Amino acids: CSARDNEQFF.

This clonotype was found a few times. This chain joins TRBV19 and TRBJ1-1; D call uncertain. CDR3 size: 11 residues. CDR1 is LNHDA, CDR2 SQIVND, per germline (reference sequence). Trimming took 5 bases from V and 7 from J, leaving 8 bases between them. The CDR3 spells CASSDKGEAFF. The CDR3 DNA is TGTGCCAGTAGTGATAAGGGTGAAGCTTTCTTT.

This clonotype was seen only a few times. Here the CDR3 omits its conserved ending phenylalanine or tryptophan, so a read error is the likely source. The genes are TRBV6-2 or TRBV6-3 and TRBJ2-7; 9 bases line up with TRBD2. Germline V gene lookup returns CDR1 MNHEY and CDR2 SVGEGT. This CDR3 is 15 amino acids long. Losses at the gene ends were 6 bases for V and 3 bases for J; bases not matched to a gene: 9. This CDR3 reads CASSASGTPGYEQYS. DNA for the CDR3: TGTGCCAGCAGCGCTAGCGGGACCCCAGGCTACGAGCAGTACTCC.

V and J are TRBV7-9 and TRBJ2-1; the D is unclear. The V end was cut by 1 base, the J end by 2 bases, with 12 bases between. The CDR3 runs to 16 residues. Germline assignment: CDR1 SEHNR and CDR2 FQNEAQ (reference sequence). The CDR3 spells CASSLVKGGAYNEQFF. As DNA, the CDR3 is TGTGCCAGCAGCTTAGTGAAGGGCGGAGCCTACAATGAGCAGTTCTTC.

Concerning this clonotype: A junction boundary mismatches the germline segment, possibly from a read error. This sequence joins TRBV7-8 and TRBJ2-4, with TRBD1 as a possible D gene (6 bases). From germline, CDR1 is SGHVS and CDR2 FQNEAQ. The CDR3 length is 14 residues. CDR3: CASSLGHLGDIQYF. CDR3 DNA sequence: TGTGCCAGCAGCCTGGGACACCTGGGGGACATTCAATACTTC.

The V gene is TRBV10-3, the J gene TRBJ2-2; D perhaps matches TRBD1 (5 bases). Between the trimmed V and J ends, which lost 8 bases and 6 bases, there was a span of 28 bases. The CDR3 sequence is 18 residues long. Per the germline V gene, CDR1 is ENHRY and CDR2 is SYGVKD. The CDR3 loop is CAIGAFGPGPTVPGELFF. The CDR3 DNA sequence: TGTGCCATCGGGGCTTTTGGTCCGGGTCCCACCGTCCCCGGGGAGCTGTTTTTT.

As for this clonotype: Germline is not matched at one junction end, which may reflect a read error. V and J are TRBV6-6 and TRBJ2-1; possible D gene TRBD2, 6 bases. This CDR3 has 13 residues. Germline CDR1 MNHNY, CDR2 SVGAGI (reference sequence). The CDR3, as DNA: TGTGCCGGCAGGCCCGGGAGTAACAATGAGCAGTTCTTC. This codes for CAGRPGSNNEQFF.

V is TRBV3-1 and J is TRBJ2-3; no clear D. CDR3 length: 12 amino acids. V was trimmed by 0 bases and J by 4 bases, leaving 2 bases between them. CDR1 and CDR2 from the germline V gene are LGHDT and YNNKEL (reference sequence). The CDR3 DNA is TGTGCCAGCAGCCAAGACGCAGATACGCAGTATTTT. Encoded protein: CASSQDADTQYF.

The chain combines TRBV28 with TRBJ2-5; a possible D gene is TRBD2 (6 bases). V dropped 4 bases and J dropped 1 base, with 10 bases sitting between them. Germline values: CDR1 MDHEN, CDR2 SYDVKM. CDR3 size: 14 residues. CDR3 in DNA: TGTGCCAGCAGTTGGTTCGGGAGCCAAGAGACCCAGTACTTC. Its translation: CASSWFGSQETQYF.

This clonotype was seen a handful of times. The chain couples TRBV5-6 to TRBJ2-1; D might be TRBD1 (5 bases). The CDR3 is 15 amino acids. V shed 1 base and J shed 5 bases, with 13 bases lying between them. Germline CDR1 reads SGHDT; CDR2 reads YYEEEE. CDR3 region: CASSLSGYGNNEQFF. The CDR3, as DNA: TGTGCCAGCAGCTTGTCAGGGTACGGAAACAATGAGCAGTTCTTC.

Remarks on this clonotype: One base away lies a much larger clone, so this may be a sequencing read error. The rearrangement joins TRBV11-2 to TRBJ2-1; D call uncertain. This CDR3 spans 13 amino acids. Germline-derived CDR1 and CDR2 are SGHAT and FQNNGV. The CDR3, as DNA: TGTGCCAGCAGCTTAGCCCGATACAATAAGCAGTTCTTC. Protein product: CASSLARYNKQFF.

The chain employs TRBV9 and TRBJ2-6; either TRBD1 or TRBD2 may supply D (5 bases each). Trimming pared 3 bases from V and 0 bases from J, leaving 7 bases between. Germline V lookup: CDR1 SGDLS, CDR2 YYNGEE. CDR3 size: 15 residues. CDR3 DNA sequence: TGTGCCAGCAGCGGGGACCCCTCTGGGGCCAACGTCCTGACTTTC. This gives the protein CASSGDPSGANVLTF.

This clonotype was counted many times. The chain links TRBV10-3 to TRBJ1-2, with unresolved D. The V gene lost 4 bases and the J gene lost 2 bases, with 8 bases spanning the gap. The CDR3 extends over 13 amino acids. Germline lookup yields CDR1 ENHRY and CDR2 SYGVKD. In DNA form, the CDR3 reads TGTGCCATCAGTGGGTGGGAAAACTATGGCTACACCTTC. This gives the protein CAISGWENYGYTF.

This clonotype was seen many times. The chain uses TRBV7-9 and TRBJ2-7; 9 bases agree with TRBD1. Trimming took 4 bases from V and 5 from J; bases not matched to a gene: 9. This CDR3 contains 15 residues. Per the germline V gene, CDR1 is SEHNR and CDR2 is FQNEAQ (reference sequence). The CDR3 loop is CASSSTGTGTHEQYF. CDR3 bases: TGTGCCAGCAGCTCGACCGGGACAGGGACCCACGAGCAGTACTTC. The variable domain in full, with the rest retrieved from reference TRBV7-9 and TRBJ2-7, is DTGVSQNPRHKITKRGQNVTFRCDPISEHNRLYWYRQTLGQGPEFLTYFQNEAQLEKSRLLSDRFSAERPKGSFSTLEIQRTEQGDSAMYLCASSSTGTGTHEQYFGPGTRLTVT.

The rearrangement joins TRBV7-9 to TRBJ2-5, with 7 bases that match TRBD2. J was trimmed by 7 bases and V by 6 bases; bases with no gene match: 14. This CDR3 contains 15 residues. Germline V gives CDR1 SEHNR, CDR2 FQNEAQ (reference sequence). In nucleotides, the CDR3 is TGTGCCAGCAGTCCACTGCGGGAGAACTCGGGGACCCAGTACTTC. It translates to CASSPLRENSGTQYF.

The chain joins TRBV4-3 to TRBJ1-1, with no clear D. The germline V and J ends were trimmed by 0 bases and 0 bases, with 11 bases remaining between them. The CDR3 runs to 16 residues. Germline V gene sequence: CDR1 LGHNA, CDR2 YSLEER. The CDR3 loop is CASSQDSGGLNTEAFF. CDR3 nucleotides: TGCGCCAGCAGCCAAGATTCTGGTGGTCTGAACACTGAAGCTTTCTTT.